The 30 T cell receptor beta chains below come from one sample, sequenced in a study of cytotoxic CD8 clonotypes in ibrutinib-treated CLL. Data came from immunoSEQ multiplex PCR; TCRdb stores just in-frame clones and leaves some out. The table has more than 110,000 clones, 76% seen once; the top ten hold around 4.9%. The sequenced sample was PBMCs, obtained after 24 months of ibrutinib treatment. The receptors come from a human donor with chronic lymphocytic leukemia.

CDR3 amino acids: CASSPRTGATDTQYF. Here the CDR3 DNA reads TGTGCCAGCAGCCCCCGGACAGGGGCAACAGATACGCAGTATTTT. V and J are TRBV7-8 and TRBJ2-3, with TRBD1 identical over 9 bases. With V trimmed by 5 bases and J by 3 bases, 6 bases remained unmatched. Germline V lookup: CDR1 SGHVS, CDR2 FQNEAQ. The CDR3 is 15 residues long.

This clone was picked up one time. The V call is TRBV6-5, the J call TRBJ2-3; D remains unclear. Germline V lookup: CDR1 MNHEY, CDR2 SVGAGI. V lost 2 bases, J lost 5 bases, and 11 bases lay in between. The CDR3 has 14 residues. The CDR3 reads CASSYTFPRDTQYF. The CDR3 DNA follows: TGTGCCAGCAGTTACACGTTTCCGAGAGATACGCAGTATTTT.

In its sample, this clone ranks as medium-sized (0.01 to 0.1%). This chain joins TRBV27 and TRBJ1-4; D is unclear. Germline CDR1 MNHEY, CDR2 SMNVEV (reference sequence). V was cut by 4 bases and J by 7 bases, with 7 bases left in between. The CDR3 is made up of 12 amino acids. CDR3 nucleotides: TGTGCCAGCAGTTCGGTTGGTGAAAAACTGTTTTTT. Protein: CASSSVGEKLFF.

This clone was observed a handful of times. This CDR3 is CATLQAQGPYEQYF. DNA of the CDR3: TGTGCCACCCTACAGGCCCAGGGGCCCTACGAGCAGTACTTC. The V call is TRBV10-3, the J call TRBJ2-7; tentative D call: TRBD1 (6 bases). V was clipped by 10 bases and J by 2 bases, with 18 bases between them. This CDR3 contains 14 residues. In germline, CDR1 is ENHRY, CDR2 SYGVKD.

In DNA form, the CDR3 reads TGTGCCTGGAGGGGACTAGCGGGAGGGCCTTACGAGCAGTACTTC. Translating it yields CAWRGLAGGPYEQYF. V gene TRBV30 combines with J gene TRBJ2-7; 16 bases fit TRBD2. CDR1 and CDR2 (germline): GTSNPN, SVGIG (reference sequence). The CDR3 loop spans 15 amino acids. The V gene end was trimmed by 3 bases and the J gene end by 4 bases; junction bases not matched to a gene: 3.

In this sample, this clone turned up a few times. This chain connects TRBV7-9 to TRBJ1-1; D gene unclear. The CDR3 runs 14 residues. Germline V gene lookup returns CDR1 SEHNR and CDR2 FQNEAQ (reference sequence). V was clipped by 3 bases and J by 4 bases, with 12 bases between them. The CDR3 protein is CASSLVGPSTEAFF. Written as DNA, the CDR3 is TGTGCCAGCAGCTTGGTAGGGCCGTCCACTGAAGCTTTCTTT.

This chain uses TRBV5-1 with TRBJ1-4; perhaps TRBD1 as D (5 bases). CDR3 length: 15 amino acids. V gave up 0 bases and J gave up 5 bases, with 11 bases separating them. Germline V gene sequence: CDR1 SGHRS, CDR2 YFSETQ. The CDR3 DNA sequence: TGCGCCAGCAGCTTGGCCGGGGCAGTAAATGAAAAACTGTTTTTT. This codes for CASSLAGAVNEKLFF. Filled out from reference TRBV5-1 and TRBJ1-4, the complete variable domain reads KAGVTQTPRYLIKTRGQQVTLSCSPISGHRSVSWYQQTPGQGLQFLFEYFSETQRNKGNFPGRFSGRQFSNSRSEMNVSTLELGDSALYLCASSLAGAVNEKLFFGSGTQLSVL.

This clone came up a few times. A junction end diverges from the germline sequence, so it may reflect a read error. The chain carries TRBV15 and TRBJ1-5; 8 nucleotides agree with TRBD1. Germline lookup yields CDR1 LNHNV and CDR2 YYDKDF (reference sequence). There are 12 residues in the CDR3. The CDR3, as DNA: TGTGCCACCAGCAGAGATCAGGGACAGGCCACTTTT. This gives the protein CATSRDQGQATF. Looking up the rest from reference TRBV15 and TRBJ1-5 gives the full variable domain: DAMVIQNPRYQVTQFGKPVTLSCSQTLNHNVMYWYQQKSSQAPKLLFHYYDKDFNNEADTPDNFQSRRPNTSFCFLDIRSPGLGDTAMYLCATSRDQGQATFGDGTRLSIL.

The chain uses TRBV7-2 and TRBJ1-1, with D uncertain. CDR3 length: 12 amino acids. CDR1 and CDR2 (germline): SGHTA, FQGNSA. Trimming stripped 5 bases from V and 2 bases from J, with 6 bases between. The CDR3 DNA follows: TGTGCCAGCAGCATCGACAACACTGAAGCTTTCTTT. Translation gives CASSIDNTEAFF. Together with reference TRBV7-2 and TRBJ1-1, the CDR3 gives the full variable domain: GAGVSQSPSNKVTEKGKDVELRCDPISGHTALYWYRQSLGQGLEFLIYFQGNSAPDKSGLPSDRFSAERTGGSVSTLTIQRTQQEDSAVYLCASSIDNTEAFFGQGTRLTVV.

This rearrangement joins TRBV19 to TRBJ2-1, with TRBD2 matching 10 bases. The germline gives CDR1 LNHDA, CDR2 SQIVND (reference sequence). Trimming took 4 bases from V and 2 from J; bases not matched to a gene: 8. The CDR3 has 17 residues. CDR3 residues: CASSTRTSGKTYNEQFF. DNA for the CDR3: TGTGCCAGTAGTACCCGGACTAGCGGTAAAACCTACAATGAGCAGTTCTTC.

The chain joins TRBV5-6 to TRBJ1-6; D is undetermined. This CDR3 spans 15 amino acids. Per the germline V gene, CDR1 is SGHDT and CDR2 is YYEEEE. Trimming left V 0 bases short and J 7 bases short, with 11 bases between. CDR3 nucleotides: TGTGCCAGCAGCTTGGGGGGAGACTTAAATTCACCCCTCCACTTT. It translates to CASSLGGDLNSPLHF.

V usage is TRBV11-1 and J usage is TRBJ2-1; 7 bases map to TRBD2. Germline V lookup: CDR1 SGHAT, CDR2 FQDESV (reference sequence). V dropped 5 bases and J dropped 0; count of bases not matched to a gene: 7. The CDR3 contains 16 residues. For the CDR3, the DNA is TGTGCCAGCAGCGTCCCTAGCGGCAGCTCCTACAATGAGCAGTTCTTC. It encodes CASSVPSGSSYNEQFF.

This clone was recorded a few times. The CDR3 coding sequence is TGTGCCAGCAGCCGGGACATCTTCTCCTACACCTTC. It yields the protein CASSRDIFSYTF. J is TRBJ1-2 and V is TRBV9; weak D call: TRBD1 (6 bases). V was shortened by 4 bases and J by 10 bases, with 14 bases between the two germline ends. Looked up from germline, CDR1 is SGDLS and CDR2 is YYNGEE. This CDR3 region has 12 residues.

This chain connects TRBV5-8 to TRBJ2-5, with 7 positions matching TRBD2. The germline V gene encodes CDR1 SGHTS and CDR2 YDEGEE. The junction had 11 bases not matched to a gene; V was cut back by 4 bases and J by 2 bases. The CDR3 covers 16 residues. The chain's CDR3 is CASSQDPAGTQETQYF. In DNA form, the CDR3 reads TGTGCCAGCAGCCAAGACCCAGCGGGGACTCAAGAGACCCAGTACTTC.

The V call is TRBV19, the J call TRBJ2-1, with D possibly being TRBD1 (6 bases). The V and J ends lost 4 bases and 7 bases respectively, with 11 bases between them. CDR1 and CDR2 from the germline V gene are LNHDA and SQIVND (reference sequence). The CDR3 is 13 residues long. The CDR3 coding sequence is TGTGCCAGTAGTACGGACAGCCATAATGAGCAGTTCTTC. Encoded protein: CASSTDSHNEQFF.

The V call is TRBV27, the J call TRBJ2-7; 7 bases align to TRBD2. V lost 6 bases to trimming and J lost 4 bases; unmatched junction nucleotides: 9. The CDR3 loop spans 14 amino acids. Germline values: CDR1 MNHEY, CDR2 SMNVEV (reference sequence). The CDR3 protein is CASSMGGNAYEQYF. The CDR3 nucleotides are TGTGCCAGCAGCATGGGGGGGAACGCGTACGAGCAGTACTTC.

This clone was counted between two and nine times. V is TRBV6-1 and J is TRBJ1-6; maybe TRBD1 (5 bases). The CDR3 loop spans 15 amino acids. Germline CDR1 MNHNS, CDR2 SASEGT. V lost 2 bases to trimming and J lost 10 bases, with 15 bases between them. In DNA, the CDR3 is TGTGCCAGCAGTGAAATCAGGGCGGGGGGATCACCCCTCCACTTT. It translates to CASSEIRAGGSPLHF.

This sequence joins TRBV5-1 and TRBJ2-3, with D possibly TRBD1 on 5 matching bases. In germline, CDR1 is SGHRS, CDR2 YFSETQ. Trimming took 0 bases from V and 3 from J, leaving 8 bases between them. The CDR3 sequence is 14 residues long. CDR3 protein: CASSLVSGTDTQYF. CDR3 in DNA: TGCGCCAGCAGCTTGGTGTCAGGGACAGATACGCAGTATTTT.

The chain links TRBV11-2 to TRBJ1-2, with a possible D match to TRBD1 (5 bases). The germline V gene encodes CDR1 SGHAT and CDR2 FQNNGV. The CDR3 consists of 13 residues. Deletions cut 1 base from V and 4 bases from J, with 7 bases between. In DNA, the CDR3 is TGTGCCAGCAGCTTAGCTGGGGGCTATGGCTACACCTTC. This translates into CASSLAGGYGYTF.

CDR3 region: CASKPSLDNEQFF. DNA of the CDR3: TGTGCCAGCAAGCCTAGCTTAGACAATGAGCAGTTCTTC. The rearrangement joins TRBV7-2 to TRBJ2-1, with D maybe TRBD2 (5 bases). This CDR3 has 13 amino acids. V was cut by 7 bases and J by 5 bases, with 12 bases left in between. The germline CDR1 and CDR2 sequences are SGHTA and FQGNSA.

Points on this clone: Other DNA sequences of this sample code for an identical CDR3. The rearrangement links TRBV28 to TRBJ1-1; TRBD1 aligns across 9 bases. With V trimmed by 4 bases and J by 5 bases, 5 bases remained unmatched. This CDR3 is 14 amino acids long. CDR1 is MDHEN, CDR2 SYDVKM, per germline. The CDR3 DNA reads TGTGCCAGCAGTTCGGGACAGGGTTGGACTGAAGCTTTCTTT. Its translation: CASSSGQGWTEAFF.

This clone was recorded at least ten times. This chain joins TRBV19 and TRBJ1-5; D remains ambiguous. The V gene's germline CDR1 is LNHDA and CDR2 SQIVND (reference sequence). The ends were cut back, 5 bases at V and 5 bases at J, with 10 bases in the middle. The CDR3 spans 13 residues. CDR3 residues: CASSPGPDQPQHF. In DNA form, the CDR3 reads TGTGCCAGTAGTCCGGGTCCCGATCAGCCCCAGCATTTT.

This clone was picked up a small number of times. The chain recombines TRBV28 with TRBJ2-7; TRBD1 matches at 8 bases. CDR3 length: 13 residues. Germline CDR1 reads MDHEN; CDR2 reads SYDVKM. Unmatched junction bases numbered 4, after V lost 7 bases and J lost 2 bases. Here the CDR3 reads CASNPGQAYEQYF. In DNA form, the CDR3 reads TGTGCCAGCAACCCGGGACAGGCCTACGAGCAGTACTTC.

CDR3 amino acids: CASSLGEKETQYF. The CDR3 region has the DNA TGTGCCAGCAGCTTGGGGGAAAAAGAGACCCAGTACTTC. This chain connects TRBV7-7 to TRBJ2-5, with D perhaps matching TRBD1 or TRBD2 (5 bases each). Trimming shortened V by 3 bases and J by 3 bases, and 8 bases separated the two germline ends. CDR1 and CDR2 (germline): SSHAT, FNYEAQ (reference sequence). The CDR3 spans 13 residues. The full variable domain, its missing parts supplied by reference TRBV7-7 and TRBJ2-5, is GAGVSQSPRYKVTKRGQDVTLRCDPISSHATLYWYQQALGQGPEFLTYFNYEAQPDKSGLPSDRFSAERPEGSISTLTIQRTEQRDSAMYRCASSLGEKETQYFGPGTRLLVL.

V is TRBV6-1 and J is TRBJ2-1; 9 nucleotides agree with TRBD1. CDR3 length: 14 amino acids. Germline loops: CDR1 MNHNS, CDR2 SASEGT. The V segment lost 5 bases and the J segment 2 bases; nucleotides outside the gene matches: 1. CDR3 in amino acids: CASSRDRAYNEQFF. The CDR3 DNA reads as TGTGCCAGCAGTCGGGACAGGGCCTACAATGAGCAGTTCTTC.

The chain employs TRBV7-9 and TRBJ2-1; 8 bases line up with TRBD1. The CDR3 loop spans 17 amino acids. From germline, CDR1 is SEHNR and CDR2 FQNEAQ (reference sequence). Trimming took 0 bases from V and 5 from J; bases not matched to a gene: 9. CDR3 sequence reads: CASSLALQDRVDNEQFF. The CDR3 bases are TGTGCCAGCAGCTTAGCGCTTCAGGACAGGGTAGACAATGAGCAGTTCTTC.

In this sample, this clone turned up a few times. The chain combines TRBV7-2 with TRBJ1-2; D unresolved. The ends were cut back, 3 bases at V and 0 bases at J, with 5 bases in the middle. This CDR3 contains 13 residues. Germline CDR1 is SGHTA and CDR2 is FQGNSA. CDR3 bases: TGTGCCAGCAGCTTGGGGACTAACTATGGCTACACCTTC. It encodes CASSLGTNYGYTF.

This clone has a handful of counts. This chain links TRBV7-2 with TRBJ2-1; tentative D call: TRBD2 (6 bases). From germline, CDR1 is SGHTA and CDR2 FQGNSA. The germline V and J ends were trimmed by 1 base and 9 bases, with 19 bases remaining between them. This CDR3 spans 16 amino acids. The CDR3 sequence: CASSLGAGGASFEQFF. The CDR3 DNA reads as TGTGCCAGCAGCTTAGGGGCGGGCGGGGCCTCCTTTGAGCAGTTCTTC.

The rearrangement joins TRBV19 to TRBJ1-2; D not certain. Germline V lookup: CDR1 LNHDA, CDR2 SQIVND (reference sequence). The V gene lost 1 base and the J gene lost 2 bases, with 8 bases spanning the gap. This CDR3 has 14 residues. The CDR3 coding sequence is TGTGCCAGTAGTATAGGGACGGTCAACTATGGCTACACCTTC. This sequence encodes CASSIGTVNYGYTF.

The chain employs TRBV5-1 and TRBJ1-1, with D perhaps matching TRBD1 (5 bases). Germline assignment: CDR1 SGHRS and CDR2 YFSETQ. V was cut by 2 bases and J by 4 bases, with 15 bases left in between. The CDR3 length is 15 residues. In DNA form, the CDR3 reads TGCGCCAGCAGCTTAGATGCAGGGTGGGGCACTGAAGCTTTCTTT. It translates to CASSLDAGWGTEAFF.